Listed below are T cell receptor beta chains from one sample, sequenced in a study of chemoradiotherapy in HPV16-positive cancers. Sequencing used immunoSEQ multiplex PCR; TCRdb keeps in-frame clones, though not all of them. The data contain about 8,000 clones, around 77% of them singletons. The sample was taken from a patient who underwent chemoradiotherapy. The source is a human donor with HPV-associated anogenital cancer. The CDR3 runs from the conserved cysteine through the conserved F or W. Fields, in order: D gene, V gene, clone size, J gene, CDR3 protein, CDR3 DNA. A D gene is named only where the DNA matches it firmly. Only some rows state a clone size, as once, few, many or a class for expanded clones.

>NA|TRBV5-1|NA|TRBJ2-7
CASSGGLGGHEQYF
TGCGCCAGCAGCGGCGGACTAGGGGGCCACGAGCAGTACTTC
>NA|TRBV4-1|NA|TRBJ2-6
CASSQAQGLGSGANVLTF
TGCGCCAGCAGCCAAGCGCAGGGGTTGGGCTCTGGGGCCAACGTCCTGACTTTC
>NA|TRBV6-6|NA|TRBJ2-7
CASSYEAAYEQYF
TGTGCCAGCAGTTACGAGGCAGCCTACGAGCAGTACTTC
>TRBD2|TRBV28|NA|TRBJ2-3
CASSVLAGGSFGTDTQYF
TGTGCCAGCAGTGTACTAGCGGGAGGGTCTTTTGGCACAGATACGCAGTATTTT
>TRBD2|TRBV7-9|NA|TRBJ2-5
CASSFLAGLQYF
TGTGCCAGCAGCTTCCTAGCGGGGTTGCAGTACTTC
>TRBD2|TRBV7-3|NA|TRBJ2-2
CASSGGGRAGELFF
TGTGCCAGCAGTGGCGGGGGGCGCGCCGGGGAGCTGTTTTTT
>NA|TRBV5-4|NA|TRBJ2-7
CASSLADTYPYEQYF
TGTGCCAGCAGCTTGGCGGACACGTACCCCTACGAGCAGTACTTC
>NA|TRBV7-2|NA|TRBJ2-5
CASSPGRGGETQYF
TGTGCCAGCAGCCCGGGGAGGGGGGGAGAGACCCAGTACTTC
>TRBD1|TRBV15|NA|TRBJ2-2
CATSSNRGRTGELFF
TGTGCCACCAGCAGCAACAGGGGAAGGACCGGGGAGCTGTTTTTT
>NA|TRBV11-2|once|TRBJ1-6
CASSLLNSNNSPLHF
TGTGCCAGCAGCTTACTAAATTCAAATAATTCACCCCTCCACTTT
>NA|TRBV5-1|once|TRBJ1-1
CASSLVWTENTEAFF
TGCGCCAGCAGCTTGGTTTGGACAGAGAACACTGAAGCTTTCTTT
>NA|TRBV6-1|NA|TRBJ2-2
CASSATRGSFTGELFF
TGTGCCAGCAGTGCTACTAGGGGGTCATTCACCGGGGAGCTGTTTTTT
>TRBD2|TRBV5-8|NA|TRBJ2-5
CASSLFGSGRGETQYF
TGTGCCAGCAGCTTGTTTGGTAGCGGGAGAGGAGAGACCCAGTACTTC
>TRBD2|TRBV28|NA|TRBJ2-5
CASSLRGAGGPETQYF
TGTGCCAGCAGTTTAAGGGGAGCGGGAGGGCCGGAGACCCAGTACTTC
>TRBD1|TRBV28|NA|TRBJ1-4
CASTEDRGRFTTNEKLFF
TGTGCCAGCACCGAGGACAGGGGGCGTTTTACAACTAATGAAAAACTGTTTTTT
>NA|TRBV29-1|NA|TRBJ2-4
CSVETRNIQYF
TGCAGCGTTGAAACAAGGAACATTCAGTACTTC
>NA|TRBV6-1|NA|TRBJ2-6
CASSEDPGGSGANVLTF
TGTGCCAGCAGTGAAGACCCCGGGGGCTCTGGGGCCAACGTCCTGACTTTC
>NA|TRBV19|NA|TRBJ1-2
CASRSDGTNYGYTF
TGTGCCAGTAGATCGGACGGGACAAACTATGGCTACACCTTC
>NA|TRBV5-1|once|TRBJ1-1
CASSLDRGSGSNTEAFF
TGCGCCAGCAGCTTGGATAGAGGTTCGGGGTCTAACACTGAAGCTTTCTTT
>TRBD2|TRBV28|NA|TRBJ2-3
CASSSPGLAQITDTQYF
TGTGCCAGCAGTTCGCCGGGACTAGCACAGATCACAGATACGCAGTATTTT
>NA|TRBV6-1|few|TRBJ2-7
CASGTGREQYF
TGTGCCAGCGGCACAGGGCGCGAGCAGTACTTC
>TRBD1|TRBV5-1|NA|TRBJ1-6
CASSGTGVNSPLHF
TGCGCCAGCTCCGGGACAGGGGTCAATTCACCCCTCCACTTT
>NA|TRBV4-2|few|TRBJ2-3
CASSQDVVARTDTQYF
TGTGCCAGCAGCCAAGATGTAGTAGCCCGCACAGATACGCAGTATTTT
>NA|TRBV7-9|NA|TRBJ2-2
CASSPGSGLYNTGELFF
TGTGCCAGCAGCCCAGGGTCTGGGCTGTACAACACCGGGGAGCTGTTTTTT
>TRBD1|TRBV28|NA|TRBJ1-1
CASSYRGQNTEAFF
TGTGCCAGCAGTTACAGGGGGCAGAACACTGAAGCTTTCTTT
>TRBD2|TRBV30|NA|TRBJ2-2
CAWGRQIAGVDTGELFF
TGTGCCTGGGGTCGGCAAATAGCGGGAGTGGACACCGGGGAGCTGTTTTTT
>TRBD2|TRBV7-2|once|TRBJ2-1
CASSLGPLTSGSKNEQFF
TGTGCCAGCAGCTTAGGACCCCTAACTAGCGGGAGTAAAAATGAGCAGTTCTTC
>NA|TRBV4-1|NA|TRBJ1-5
CASSQDEGTVQPQHF
TGCGCCAGCAGCCAAGATGAGGGGACTGTTCAGCCCCAGCATTTT
>TRBD1|TRBV7-7|NA|TRBJ2-5
CASSLGGGVETQYF
TGTGCCAGCAGCTTAGGAGGGGGCGTAGAGACCCAGTACTTC
>NA|TRBV27|few|TRBJ2-3
CASRSRGTDTQYF
TGTGCCAGCAGGTCGAGGGGTACAGATACGCAGTATTTT
>NA|TRBV18|NA|TRBJ2-3
CASSPADTQYF
TGTGCCAGCTCACCAGCAGATACGCAGTATTTT
>NA|TRBV29-1|NA|TRBJ1-4
CSFSGGAANEKLFF
TGCAGCTTCTCCGGAGGGGCAGCTAATGAAAAACTGTTTTTT
>NA|TRBV19|NA|TRBJ1-3
CASSTSGNTIYF
TGTGCCAGTAGCACCTCTGGAAACACCATATATTTT
>NA|TRBV5-1|NA|TRBJ2-2
CASSGGIDTGELFF
TGCGCCAGCAGCGGAGGGATCGACACCGGGGAGCTGTTTTTT
>NA|TRBV11-2|NA|TRBJ2-7
CASSLGQRSSYEQYF
TGTGCCAGCAGCTTAGGCCAGAGGAGCTCCTACGAGCAGTACTTC
>NA|TRBV6-5|NA|TRBJ1-5
CASSTVSGSNQPQHF
TGTGCCAGCAGTACGGTCTCAGGGAGCAATCAGCCCCAGCATTTT
>TRBD2|TRBV7-3|NA|TRBJ2-1
CASSRLAGGDEQFF
TGTGCCAGCAGCCGACTAGCGGGAGGAGACGAGCAGTTCTTC
>TRBD2|TRBV5-5|NA|TRBJ2-2
CASSFSGGLGAGELFF
TGTGCCAGCAGCTTTAGCGGGGGCCTGGGAGCCGGGGAGCTGTTTTTT
>TRBD1|TRBV7-9|NA|TRBJ1-2
CASTLGQGQDGYTF
TGTGCCAGCACCCTGGGACAGGGTCAGGATGGCTACACCTTC
>TRBD1|TRBV5-1|few|TRBJ2-7
CASSRGQGYEQYF
TGCGCCAGCAGCAGGGGACAGGGTTACGAGCAGTACTTC
>NA|TRBV7-9|NA|TRBJ2-3
CASSLVPGAGQYF
TGTGCCAGCAGCTTAGTCCCAGGGGCCGGGCAGTATTTT
>NA|TRBV6-1|NA|TRBJ2-1
CASSPGPLPANEQFF
TGTGCCAGCAGTCCGGGCCCTCTCCCGGCAAATGAGCAGTTCTTC
>NA|TRBV5-1|NA|TRBJ1-1
CASSPGGWNTEAFF
TGCGCCAGCAGCCCCGGGGGATGGAACACTGAAGCTTTCTTT
>NA|TRBV5-8|NA|TRBJ2-5
CASSLAARRETQYF
TGTGCCAGCAGCTTGGCTGCCCGAAGGGAGACCCAGTACTTC
>NA|TRBV19|NA|TRBJ2-3
CASSDWSGTDTQYF
TGTGCCAGTAGTGACTGGAGTGGTACAGATACGCAGTATTTT
>NA|TRBV12-5|NA|TRBJ1-2
CASGLPLAGYTF
TGTGCTAGTGGTTTGCCGTTAGCTGGCTACACCTTC